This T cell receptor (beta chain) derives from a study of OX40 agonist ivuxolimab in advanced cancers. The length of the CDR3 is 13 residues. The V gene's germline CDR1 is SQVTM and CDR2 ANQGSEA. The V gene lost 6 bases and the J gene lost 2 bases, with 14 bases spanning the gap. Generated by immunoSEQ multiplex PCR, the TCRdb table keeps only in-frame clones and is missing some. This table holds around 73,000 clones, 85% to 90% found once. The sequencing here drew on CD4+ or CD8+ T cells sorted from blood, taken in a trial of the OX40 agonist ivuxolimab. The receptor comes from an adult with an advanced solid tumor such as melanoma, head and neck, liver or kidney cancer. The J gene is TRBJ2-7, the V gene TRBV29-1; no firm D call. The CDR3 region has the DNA TGCAGCGTCACCTGGAGCCTTGCCTACGAGCAGTACTTC. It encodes CSVTWSLAYEQYF.